This T cell receptor (beta chain) stems from a study of T cells expressing NK-cell markers. About the research overall: From sorted CD3+CD56+NKG2C+, CD3+CD56+NKG2C- and CD3+CD56-NKG2C+ T cells came the TCR beta repertoires.

TCRdb reprocessed the 5' RACE reads and reports one entry per CDR3 protein, with no DNA. The sample holds tens of thousands of distinct CDR3 sequences. CDR3 length equals 15 residues. Germline V gene lookup returns CDR1 SGHRS and CDR2 YFSETQ. Input material: blood T cells: a sorted CD56 or NKG2C T cell subset, CD4+ or CD8+ T cells, or bulk PBMC T cells (not recorded which). The V call is TRBV5-1, the J call TRBJ1-3; TCRdb names TRBD1, which stays unverified in the absence of DNA. This clonotype originated in a woman aged 18 to 75 in good health. The CDR3 is CASSLATGEGNTIYF.